This TCR beta chain was recovered during a study of T cells after yellow fever vaccination. As for the study in general: Preparation of fractions with low cell numbers was performed using SMART-Seq v4 Ultra Low Input. Study observations and caveats: Booster sampling recovered most clones from primary vaccination (around 96% CD4, roughly 86% CD8). Abundant clonotypes from the bulk population could get into FACS-sorted repertoires as contaminants.

The V end was cut by 0 bases, the J end by 4 bases, with 2 bases between. The CDR3 length is 13 residues. The V gene's germline CDR1 is SGHDT and CDR2 YYEEEE. This clonotype appeared a few times. Its antigen is still unknown. Generation of TCR cDNA used 5'RACE template switching (which added a universal primer site and UMIs). TCRdb passed the 5' RACE reads through MiXCR, listing each CDR3 protein once. The sample lists 400,000 to 450,000 distinct CDR3 sequences, under 20% seen once, with roughly a sixth in the top ten. The sample here was PBMCs, taken before the yellow fever booster vaccination. This TCR came from a man younger than 30 who received the YFV17D yellow fever vaccine. V is TRBV5-6 and J is TRBJ1-6, with D unresolved. The CDR3 DNA sequence: TGTGCCAGCAGCTTGGGTTATAATTCACCCCTCCACTTT. Encoded protein: CASSLGYNSPLHF.